Presented here are 14 T cell receptor beta chains from one specimen sequenced in a study of cytomegalovirus exposure and HLA in healthy donors. It was with 60 Vbeta and 13 Jbeta primers that the PCR ran. Clones were sequenced by immunoSEQ multiplex PCR, and TCRdb holds only the in-frame ones, with some missing. Of 100,000 to 150,000 clones listed, over 70% are singletons. The sample was PBMCs. These receptors all stem from a man in his forties in good health and CMV-seropositive.

This clone has a single count. This sequence joins TRBV18 and TRBJ2-1; D possibly corresponds to TRBD2 (6 bases). The V gene lost 0 bases and the J gene lost 4 bases, with 16 bases spanning the gap. The germline CDR1 and CDR2 sequences are KGHSH and LQKENI. The CDR3 covers 17 residues. In DNA, the CDR3 is TGTGCCAGCTCACCACCCCGCCAGGGCGGGAATTACAATGAGCAGTTCTTC. Translating it yields CASSPPRQGGNYNEQFF. The full variable domain, rest sourced from reference TRBV18 and TRBJ2-1, is NAGVMQNPRHLVRRRGQEARLRCSPMKGHSHVYWYRQLPEEGLKFMVYLQKENIIDESGMPKERFSAEFPKEGPSILRIQQVVRGDSAAYFCASSPPRQGGNYNEQFFGPGTRLTVL.

The rearrangement joins TRBV19 to TRBJ1-1; D is possibly TRBD1 (6 bases). Trimming pared 4 bases from V and 2 bases from J, leaving 8 bases between. Germline CDR1 LNHDA, CDR2 SQIVND (reference sequence). The CDR3 is 13 amino acids. This chain's CDR3 is CASSRTANTEAFF. CDR3 DNA: TGTGCCAGTAGTAGGACAGCCAACACTGAAGCTTTCTTT.

This chain joins TRBV4-2 and TRBJ2-5; 8 positions match TRBD2. The CDR3 extends over 16 amino acids. The ends lost 4 bases at V and 4 bases at J; junction bases unmatched: 11. The V gene's germline CDR1 is LGHNA and CDR2 YNFKEQ. CDR3 amino acids: CASSPTTGGLGETQYF. CDR3 nucleotides: TGTGCCAGCAGCCCCACTACGGGGGGGCTAGGAGAGACCCAGTACTTC.

The chain combines TRBV19 with TRBJ2-1; unclear D gene. V was trimmed by 4 bases and J by 3 bases, leaving 19 bases between them. CDR3 length: 17 residues. Germline CDR1 LNHDA, CDR2 SQIVND (reference sequence). The CDR3 sequence is CASSTTDLPEYYNEQFF. Here the CDR3 DNA reads TGTGCCAGTAGTACCACTGATCTGCCGGAGTACTACAATGAGCAGTTCTTC.

This clone occurred once. CDR3: CARSGTSDRPGDIQYF. CDR3 nucleotide sequence: TGTGCCAGAAGCGGAACCTCCGACAGGCCCGGGGACATTCAGTACTTC. The chain joins TRBV5-3 to TRBJ2-4; possibly TRBD1 for D (6 bases). TRBV5-3 is filed as an ORF, its function uncertain. Between the trimmed V and J ends, which lost 4 bases and 8 bases, there was a span of 22 bases. This CDR3 comprises 16 residues.

V usage is TRBV15 and J usage is TRBJ1-5; 10 bases align to TRBD1. The CDR3 extends over 16 amino acids. CDR1 is LNHNV, CDR2 YYDKDF, per germline (reference sequence). With V trimmed by 3 bases and J by 2 bases, 4 bases remained unmatched. The CDR3 spells CATSRGQGRGNQPQHF. CDR3 nucleotides: TGTGCCACCAGCAGGGGACAGGGGCGAGGCAATCAGCCCCAGCATTTT. The full variable domain, its missing parts supplied by reference TRBV15 and TRBJ1-5, is DAMVIQNPRYQVTQFGKPVTLSCSQTLNHNVMYWYQQKSSQAPKLLFHYYDKDFNNEADTPDNFQSRRPNTSFCFLDIRSPGLGDTAMYLCATSRGQGRGNQPQHFGDGTRLSIL.

There are a few counts of this clone. V gene TRBV7-3 combines with J gene TRBJ2-3; D possibly corresponds to TRBD1 (6 bases). V gave up 4 bases and J gave up 3 bases, with 14 bases separating them. This CDR3 contains 15 residues. Looked up from germline, CDR1 is SGHTA and CDR2 is FQGTGA. CDR3 protein: CASSSQGIFTDTQYF. CDR3 sequence (DNA): TGTGCCAGCAGCTCACAGGGTATATTTACAGATACGCAGTATTTT.

This clone turned up a few times. This chain joins TRBV10-3 and TRBJ2-7, with 7 bases fitting TRBD2. Germline CDR1 is ENHRY and CDR2 is SYGVKD. The CDR3 is 13 residues long. The junction had 7 bases not matched to a gene; V was cut back by 2 bases and J by 9 bases. The CDR3 bases are TGTGCCATCAGTGAGAGGCGGGAGTATGGGCAGTACTTC. This translates into CAISERREYGQYF.

This rearrangement joins TRBV28 to TRBJ1-1; D is uncertain. CDR1 and CDR2 (germline): MDHEN, SYDVKM. Trimming took 3 bases from V and 11 from J, leaving 10 bases between them. The CDR3 totals 11 residues. CDR3 coding DNA: TGTGCCAGCAGTTTCTTTGAGGTGGCTTTCTTT. This encodes CASSFFEVAFF.

V usage is TRBV4-1 and J usage is TRBJ2-3; 7 positions agree with TRBD1. Germline loops: CDR1 MGHRA, CDR2 YSYEKL. The CDR3 loop spans 20 amino acids. V dropped 5 bases and J dropped 1; count of bases not matched to a gene: 21. CDR3 sequence: CASSERGRQGYWRGTDTQYF. The CDR3 bases are TGCGCCAGCAGCGAAAGGGGTCGACAGGGTTATTGGCGGGGCACAGATACGCAGTATTTT.

The chain uses TRBV19 and TRBJ1-1, with a weak D call TRBD1 (6 bases). Trimming pared 5 bases from V and 5 bases from J, leaving 18 bases between. This CDR3 contains 15 residues. The germline V gene has CDR1 LNHDA and CDR2 SQIVND (reference sequence). The CDR3 bases are TGTGCCAGTAGTCTACGGACAGCGTCGGGGACTGAAGCTTTCTTT. This encodes CASSLRTASGTEAFF.

This clone was seen a handful of times. The rearrangement uses TRBV5-1 and TRBJ1-1, with D possibly matching TRBD1 (6 bases). CDR3 length equals 17 residues. Trimming shortened V by 3 bases and J by 0 bases, and 18 bases separated the two germline ends. Germline CDR1 SGHRS, CDR2 YFSETQ. The chain's CDR3 is CASSSQGTLNMNTEAFF. In nucleotides, the CDR3 is TGCGCCAGCAGCTCACAGGGTACGTTGAACATGAACACTGAAGCTTTCTTT.

The J gene is TRBJ1-3, the V gene TRBV9; D remains unclear. CDR1 SGDLS and CDR2 YYNGEE come from the germline V gene. The V end was cut by 4 bases, the J end by 2 bases, with 13 bases between. CDR3 length equals 15 residues. CDR3 loop: CASSPRGATGNTIYF. The DNA of the CDR3 is TGTGCCAGCAGCCCCCGAGGAGCTACTGGAAACACCATATATTTT.

V gene TRBV6-5 combines with J gene TRBJ2-1; 9 bases fit TRBD2. J lost 8 bases, V lost 2 bases, and 4 bases had no gene match. Germline V CDR1 and CDR2: MNHEY, SVGAGI. The CDR3 has 14 amino acids. The CDR3 bases are TGTGCCAGCAGTTACCTTAGCGGGAGTGATGAGCAGTTCTTC. It specifies CASSYLSGSDEQFF.